This T cell receptor beta chain was sequenced in a study of blood T cell repertoires in COVID-19. This CDR3 has 13 residues. The V and J ends lost 0 bases and 5 bases respectively, with 5 bases between them. Germline V gives CDR1 SGHTA, CDR2 FQGNSA. TCRdb keeps only in-frame clones here, not all; method: immunoSEQ multiplex PCR. The sample has some 170,000 clones; 80% to 95% are singletons. Sequencing was carried out using peripheral blood. This receptor was taken from a woman aged 55 to 70 with COVID-19, enrolled during active disease. This sequence joins TRBV7-2 and TRBJ1-5; no firm D call. The CDR3 spells CASSLAGDQPQHF. The CDR3 coding sequence is TGTGCCAGCAGCTTAGCGGGAGATCAGCCCCAGCATTTT.